This T cell receptor (beta chain) emerged from a study of blood T cell repertoires in COVID-19. Turning to the study itself: Samples of COVID-19 (acute and convalescent) were obtained from the United States, Italy and Spain.

Participants reported their clinical history, and cohort assignment relied on those reports. Individuals in the exposed group had encountered a COVID-19 case within 2 weeks preceding study entry. The trim removed 2 bases at V and 3 bases at J, leaving 12 bases unmatched. Per germline, CDR1 LGHNT and CDR2 FRNRAP. The CDR3 loop spans 18 amino acids. As originally analysed: How many nucleated cells were present was estimated from reference gene primer amplification. Clones were read by immunoSEQ multiplex PCR, and TCRdb kept only the in-frame ones, dropping some. D and trimming come from the DNA, and the V and J calls and clone size come from that table. The repertoire holds about 280,000 clones, with approximately 82% as singletons.

The receptor was isolated from a man in his forties or fifties who had been exposed to COVID-19. V is TRBV12-5 and J is TRBJ2-1; 8 nucleotides agree with TRBD2. The material sequenced was PBMCs or T cells enriched from blood (not recorded which). The CDR3 spells CASGLPPGLGTHYNEQFF. CDR3 in DNA: TGTGCTAGTGGTTTGCCTCCGGGACTAGGTACCCACTACAATGAGCAGTTCTTC.